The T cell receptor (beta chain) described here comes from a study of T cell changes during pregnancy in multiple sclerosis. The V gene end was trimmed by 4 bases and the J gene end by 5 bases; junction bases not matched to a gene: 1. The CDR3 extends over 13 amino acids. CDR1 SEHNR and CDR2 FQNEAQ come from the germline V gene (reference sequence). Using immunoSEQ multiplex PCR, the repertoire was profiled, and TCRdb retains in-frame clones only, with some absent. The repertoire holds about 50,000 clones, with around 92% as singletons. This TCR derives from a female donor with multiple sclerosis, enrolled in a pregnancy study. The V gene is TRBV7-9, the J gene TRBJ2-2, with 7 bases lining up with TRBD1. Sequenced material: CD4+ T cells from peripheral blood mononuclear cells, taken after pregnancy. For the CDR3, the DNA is TGTGCCAGCAGCTCGACAGGGACCGGGGAGCTGTTTTTT. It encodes CASSSTGTGELFF.